This T cell receptor beta chain was identified in a study of T cells in pancreatic ductal adenocarcinoma. The J segment lost 5 bases and the V segment lost 2 bases, leaving 4 bases of the junction unmatched. Germline lookup yields CDR1 SGHTA and CDR2 FQGTGA. This CDR3 region has 15 residues. As to this clone: Its antigen is still unknown.

Study results and limitations: The resected pancreatic cancer cohort was biased toward the minority with early-stage disease. Blood had more productive templates and roughly 8-fold more unique clonotypes than tumor.

No neoadjuvant therapy was given to the selected pancreatic ductal adenocarcinoma patients before their surgery. The method was immunoSEQ multiplex PCR; TCRdb's version includes in-frame clones alone and lacks a portion of them. This sample has roughly 100,000 clones, with 90% to 95% found just once. The TCR was taken from a human donor with pancreatic ductal adenocarcinoma. Sequencing was performed on PBMCs. The chain recombines TRBV7-3 with TRBJ2-7; 12 bases line up with TRBD2. The CDR3 DNA reads TGTGCCAGCAGCTTACTAGCGGGAGGGCCCCACGAGCAGTACTTC. Amino acids: CASSLLAGGPHEQYF.